These 24 T cell receptor beta chains were all obtained from the same sample, sequenced in a study of cytotoxic CD8 clonotypes in ibrutinib-treated CLL. The table came from immunoSEQ multiplex PCR; TCRdb's copy has only in-frame clones and leaves some out. The data show approximately 130,000 clones, 80% to 85% seen once. Specimen: PBMCs, collected after 24 months of ibrutinib treatment. Receptors were obtained from a human donor with chronic lymphocytic leukemia.

CDR3 sequence: CASSSPTGVTYEQYF. Here the CDR3 DNA reads TGTGCCAGCAGCTCACCGACAGGCGTCACCTACGAGCAGTACTTC. The V and J genes are TRBV7-2 and TRBJ2-7; maybe TRBD1 (6 bases). This CDR3 comprises 15 residues. Germline CDR1 reads SGHTA; CDR2 reads FQGNSA. The V and J ends lost 4 bases and 2 bases respectively, with 15 bases between them. Combining the CDR3 with reference TRBV7-2 and TRBJ2-7 gives the whole variable domain GAGVSQSPSNKVTEKGKDVELRCDPISGHTALYWYRQSLGQGLEFLIYFQGNSAPDKSGLPSDRFSAERTGGSVSTLTIQRTQQEDSAVYLCASSSPTGVTYEQYFGPGTRLTVT.

The V gene is TRBV6-5, the J gene TRBJ2-3, with a tentative D call TRBD1 (5 bases). CDR1 and CDR2 (germline): MNHEY, SVGAGI. V was pared by 5 bases and J by 3 bases, with 12 bases between. The CDR3 covers 14 residues. CDR3 DNA: TGTGCCAGCAGTAGGGGAACCCGGACAGATACGCAGTATTTT. Amino acids: CASSRGTRTDTQYF.

The genes are TRBV27 and TRBJ1-6, with D possibly TRBD1 on 6 matching bases. The germline gives CDR1 MNHEY, CDR2 SMNVEV (reference sequence). This CDR3 comprises 17 residues. Trimming took off 1 base at V and 9 bases at J, with 19 bases between the two ends. For the CDR3, the DNA is TGTGCCAGCAGTTTATGGTCGGTGGGGGGCAATGGTTCACCCCTCCACTTT. It is translated as CASSLWSVGGNGSPLHF.

J is TRBJ1-2 and V is TRBV5-1; 7 nucleotides match TRBD1. CDR1 and CDR2 from the germline V gene are SGHRS and YFSETQ. CDR3 length: 16 amino acids. With V trimmed by 4 bases and J by 4 bases, 13 bases remained unmatched. CDR3 DNA sequence: TGCGCCAGCAGCACGTCGAACAGGGGAAGGGGCTATGGCTACACCTTC. It encodes CASSTSNRGRGYGYTF.

This chain uses TRBV7-2 with TRBJ2-7, with D possibly called TRBD1 or TRBD2 (6 bases each). The CDR3 consists of 15 residues. Germline values: CDR1 SGHTA, CDR2 FQGNSA. V lost 3 bases and J 2 bases, leaving 14 bases between the germline ends. DNA of the CDR3: TGTGCCAGCAGCTTCGGGTCCGGGGGCCCCTACGAGCAGTACTTC. It encodes CASSFGSGGPYEQYF.

This clone was seen just once. This chain links TRBV7-3 with TRBJ1-1, with TRBD1 matching over 8 bases. Trimming at V came to 5 bases and at J to 6 bases, leaving 8 bases not matched to a gene. Germline CDR1 SGHTA, CDR2 FQGTGA. The CDR3 length is 14 residues. CDR3 nucleotide sequence: TGTGCCAGCAGCACTACAGGGGGAGTCGCTGAAGCTTTCTTT. Encoded protein: CASSTTGGVAEAFF.

The chain carries TRBV6-5 and TRBJ1-6; perhaps TRBD1 as D (6 bases). CDR3 size: 12 residues. Trimming stripped 6 bases from V and 8 bases from J, with 8 bases between. Germline V gives CDR1 MNHEY, CDR2 SVGAGI. CDR3 protein: CASRAGDSPLHF. CDR3 coding DNA: TGTGCCAGCAGAGCAGGGGATTCACCCCTCCACTTT.

CDR3 amino acids: CASSLLRQGADGYTF. The CDR3 DNA follows: TGCGCCAGCAGCCTCCTAAGACAGGGGGCTGATGGCTACACCTTC. The V call is TRBV4-3, the J call TRBJ1-2; 10 nucleotides agree with TRBD1. The CDR3 sequence is 15 residues long. Germline V lookup: CDR1 LGHNA, CDR2 YSLEER. Trimming took 4 bases from V and 6 from J; bases not matched to a gene: 8.

V usage is TRBV6-6 and J usage is TRBJ2-2, with 8 nucleotides matching TRBD1. This CDR3 comprises 15 residues. Losses at the gene ends were 2 bases for V and 2 bases for J; bases not matched to a gene: 1. The germline V gene encodes CDR1 MNHNY and CDR2 SVGAGI (reference sequence). The CDR3 DNA is TGTGCCAGCAGTTACGGGACAGGTAACACCGGGGAGCTGTTTTTT. It specifies CASSYGTGNTGELFF.

The rearrangement joins TRBV2 to TRBJ1-5; D unresolved. Germline assignment: CDR1 SNHLY and CDR2 FYNNEI. Deletions cut 7 bases from V and 0 bases from J, with 19 bases between. The CDR3 totals 17 residues. CDR3 sequence reads: CASTAEGLGFSNQPQHF. The DNA of the CDR3 is TGTGCCAGCACTGCAGAGGGTCTGGGTTTTAGCAATCAGCCCCAGCATTTT.

The V call is TRBV5-4, the J call TRBJ2-2; 10 bases line up with TRBD2. The germline V gene has CDR1 SGHNT and CDR2 YYREEE (reference sequence). V lost 0 bases and J lost 3; bases outside the gene matches: 2. The CDR3 contains 16 residues. The CDR3 is CASSLERGGYTGELFF. The CDR3 DNA reads as TGTGCCAGCAGCTTGGAGCGGGGGGGTTACACCGGGGAGCTGTTTTTT.

This clone was seen once. The chain uses TRBV30 and TRBJ2-3, with D tentatively TRBD1 or TRBD2 (5 bases each). V was clipped by 7 bases and J by 10 bases, with 27 bases between them. Germline CDR1 GTSNPN, CDR2 SVGIG (reference sequence). This CDR3 is built from 15 residues. The CDR3 is CASIRQGARVHAQYF. CDR3 coding DNA: TGTGCCTCCATCCGGCAGGGAGCGAGGGTTCATGCGCAGTATTTT.

The rearrangement uses TRBV10-3 and TRBJ2-3; D gene ambiguous. Trimming removed 3 bases at V and 0 bases at J, with 13 bases between. CDR3 length equals 16 residues. The V gene's germline CDR1 is ENHRY and CDR2 SYGVKD. CDR3 region: CAISDQGSSSTDTQYF. For the CDR3, the DNA is TGTGCCATCAGTGACCAAGGGTCATCTAGCACAGATACGCAGTATTTT.

About this clone: Additional DNA sequences in this sample encode the identical CDR3. The V gene is TRBV11-2, the J gene TRBJ2-7; a possible D gene is TRBD1 (5 bases). V lost 3 bases and J 4 bases, leaving 7 bases between the germline ends. Looked up from germline, CDR1 is SGHAT and CDR2 is FQNNGV. This CDR3 is 12 amino acids long. The CDR3 DNA reads TGTGCCAGCAGCTTGTCAGGGTACGAGCAGTACTTC. Translated: CASSLSGYEQYF. Full variable domain (missing parts from reference TRBV11-2 and TRBJ2-7): EAGVAQSPRYKIIEKRQSVAFWCNPISGHATLYWYQQILGQGPKLLIQFQNNGVVDDSQLPKDRFSAERLKGVDSTLKIQPAKLEDSAVYLCASSLSGYEQYFGPGTRLTVT.

The chain employs TRBV7-7 and TRBJ2-5; D might be TRBD1 (6 bases). This CDR3 region has 13 residues. V dropped 1 base and J dropped 5 bases, with 8 bases sitting between them. Per the germline V gene, CDR1 is SSHAT and CDR2 is FNYEAQ (reference sequence). In nucleotides, the CDR3 is TGTGCCAGCAGCTTAGACAGGGAGGAGACCCAGTACTTC. Residues: CASSLDREETQYF. Supplemented by reference TRBV7-7 and TRBJ2-5, the full variable domain reads GAGVSQSPRYKVTKRGQDVTLRCDPISSHATLYWYQQALGQGPEFLTYFNYEAQPDKSGLPSDRFSAERPEGSISTLTIQRTEQRDSAMYRCASSLDREETQYFGPGTRLLVL.

The gene calls are TRBV28 and TRBJ2-5; possibly TRBD1 or TRBD2 for D (5 bases each). The CDR3 contains 15 residues. From germline, CDR1 is MDHEN and CDR2 SYDVKM. V lost 1 base and J 5 bases, leaving 14 bases between the germline ends. This chain's CDR3 is CASSLSAQGEETQYF. CDR3 nucleotide sequence: TGTGCCAGCAGTTTATCCGCCCAAGGGGAGGAGACCCAGTACTTC.

The chain is built from TRBV7-9 and TRBJ1-1; D is perhaps TRBD1 (6 bases). Trimming removed 6 bases from V and 6 bases from J, with 17 bases in between. Germline lookup yields CDR1 SEHNR and CDR2 FQNEAQ (reference sequence). This CDR3 has 14 residues. The CDR3 DNA reads TGTGCCAGCAGTCCAACAGGGATCCAGGCTGAAGCTTTCTTT. As protein: CASSPTGIQAEAFF.

The CDR3 spells CAWSPLGGGNQPQHF. DNA of the CDR3: TGTGCCTGGAGTCCACTCGGGGGTGGCAATCAGCCCCAGCATTTT. The J gene is TRBJ1-5, the V gene TRBV30; D is perhaps TRBD1 (5 bases). V lost 2 bases and J lost 2, with 13 bases in between. The CDR3 extends over 15 amino acids. The germline CDR1 and CDR2 sequences are GTSNPN and SVGIG (reference sequence). The variable domain in full, with the rest retrieved from reference TRBV30 and TRBJ1-5, is SQTIHQWPATLVQPVGSPLSLECTVEGTSNPNLYWYRQAAGRGLQLLFYSVGIGQISSEVPQNLSASRPQDRQFILSSKKLLLSDSGFYLCAWSPLGGGNQPQHFGDGTRLSIL.

The CDR3 DNA is TGTGCCAGCAGCTTTACTACCCTTTCAAGTCTCAATGAGCAGTTCTTC. It encodes CASSFTTLSSLNEQFF. The chain is built from TRBV7-3 and TRBJ2-1; D unclear. The CDR3 length is 16 residues. V shed 3 bases and J shed 6 bases, with 18 bases lying between them. Germline CDR1 and CDR2: SGHTA and FQGTGA.

This clone was seen once. The chain carries TRBV9 and TRBJ2-3, with D perhaps TRBD2 (5 bases). With 2 bases removed from V and 1 base from J, the gap between germline ends came to 14 bases. CDR1 is SGDLS and CDR2 is YYNGEE in the germline V gene. The CDR3 has 16 residues. The CDR3 DNA reads as TGTGCCAGCAGCGTTTTCGGAGGAGGAGGCACAGATACGCAGTATTTT. Its translation: CASSVFGGGGTDTQYF.

This rearrangement joins TRBV5-4 to TRBJ2-7; D unclear. The CDR3 extends over 15 amino acids. CDR1 SGHNT and CDR2 YYREEE come from the germline V gene (reference sequence). Trimming pared 1 base from V and 0 bases from J, leaving 11 bases between. The CDR3 sequence is CASSLRLKSSYEQYF. CDR3 bases: TGTGCCAGCAGCTTGAGGTTGAAAAGCTCCTACGAGCAGTACTTC.

This chain joins TRBV5-4 and TRBJ2-3, with D possibly TRBD1 on 6 matching bases. The CDR3 extends over 16 amino acids. Per germline, CDR1 SGHNT and CDR2 YYREEE (reference sequence). V dropped 9 bases and J dropped 4 bases, with 24 bases sitting between them. For the CDR3, the DNA is TGTGCCACCCTATTAACAGGGCGGCAAGGGTCAGATACGCAGTATTTT. This translates into CATLLTGRQGSDTQYF. The variable domain in full, completed from reference TRBV5-4 and TRBJ2-3, reads ETGVTQSPTHLIKTRGQQVTLRCSSQSGHNTVSWYQQALGQGPQFIFQYYREEENGRGNFPPRFSGLQFPNYSSELNVNALELDDSALYLCATLLTGRQGSDTQYFGPGTRLTVL.

This clone was found once. The chain recombines TRBV5-1 with TRBJ1-2; D ambiguous. The CDR3 totals 15 residues. Trimming shortened V by 0 bases and J by 2 bases, and 11 bases separated the two germline ends. Germline V gene sequence: CDR1 SGHRS, CDR2 YFSETQ. Here the CDR3 DNA reads TGCGCCAGCAGCTTGGGCGGATCTGGGAACTATGGCTACACCTTC. Amino acid sequence: CASSLGGSGNYGYTF. The variable domain in full, with the rest retrieved from reference TRBV5-1 and TRBJ1-2, is KAGVTQTPRYLIKTRGQQVTLSCSPISGHRSVSWYQQTPGQGLQFLFEYFSETQRNKGNFPGRFSGRQFSNSRSEMNVSTLELGDSALYLCASSLGGSGNYGYTFGSGTRLTVV.

The chain has TRBV4-2 and TRBJ1-6, with 7 nucleotides matching TRBD1. Trimming at V came to 0 bases and at J to 8 bases, leaving 4 bases not matched to a gene. Per the germline V gene, CDR1 is LGHNA and CDR2 is YNFKEQ. The length of the CDR3 is 15 residues. The CDR3 loop is CASSQDWQGDSPLHF. The CDR3 DNA sequence: TGTGCCAGCAGCCAAGATTGGCAGGGGGATTCACCCCTCCACTTT.